One and the same sample provided the 13 T cell receptor beta chains below, sequenced in a study of identical twins. In TCRdb, the 5' RACE reads were re-called with MiXCR into one record per CDR3 protein. The sample shows 210,000 or so distinct CDR3 sequences, about 7.5% of them seen only once. The same sample was also studied in work on yellow fever vaccine responses in identical twins.

Material for sequencing was memory (CD45RO+) T cells sorted from blood. These receptors were collected from a young woman in good health.

This clonotype was counted only a few times. The chain is built from TRBV6-5 and TRBJ1-2; 9 bases line up with TRBD1. This CDR3 spans 15 amino acids. V shed 2 bases and J 8 bases; nucleotides not matched to a gene: 9. Germline loops: CDR1 MNHEY, CDR2 SVGAGI. The CDR3 sequence: CASSYTPTGGRGYTF. In DNA form, the CDR3 reads TGTGCCAGCAGTTACACTCCTACAGGGGGCAGGGGCTACACCTTC.

In its sample, this clonotype was seen many times. V is TRBV6-2 or TRBV6-3 and J is TRBJ2-1; D unresolved. The CDR3 sequence is 13 residues long. Germline-derived CDR1 and CDR2 are MNHEY and SVGEGT. The V end was cut by 2 bases, the J end by 5 bases, with 7 bases between. The CDR3 is CASSYGRHNEQFF. The CDR3 DNA reads as TGTGCCAGCAGTTACGGCAGACACAATGAGCAGTTCTTC.

This clonotype appeared a few times. The V gene is TRBV20-1, the J gene TRBJ2-7; 12 positions match TRBD1. This CDR3 is 14 amino acids long. Per the germline V gene, CDR1 is DFQATT and CDR2 is SNEGSKA (reference sequence). The junction had 8 bases not matched to a gene; V was cut back by 6 bases and J by 5 bases. CDR3 in amino acids: CSAVPGTGGDEQYF. For the CDR3, the DNA is TGCAGTGCCGTCCCCGGGACAGGGGGCGACGAGCAGTACTTC.

In this sample, this clonotype turned up many times. The chain couples TRBV6-5 to TRBJ2-5, with TRBD2 identical over 7 bases. With 7 bases clipped from V and 4 bases from J, the junction kept 3 bases outside the gene matches. From germline, CDR1 is MNHEY and CDR2 SVGAGI. The CDR3 runs to 12 residues. CDR3 protein: CASTKRGETQYF. CDR3 nucleotides: TGTGCCAGCACTAAGCGGGGAGAGACCCAGTACTTC.

At least ten counts were recorded for this clonotype. The V call is TRBV28, the J call TRBJ2-3; tentative D call: TRBD1 (5 bases). Trimming stripped 6 bases from V and 1 base from J, with 14 bases between. Per the germline V gene, CDR1 is MDHEN and CDR2 is SYDVKM. The CDR3 sequence is 15 residues long. The chain's CDR3 is CASSFRDFGTDTQYF. DNA of the CDR3: TGTGCCAGCAGCTTCAGGGATTTCGGCACAGATACGCAGTATTTT.

The chain carries TRBV6-6 and TRBJ2-7; 9 bases are shared with TRBD2. V lost 9 bases, J lost 1 base, and 4 bases stayed unmatched. Germline-derived CDR1 and CDR2 are MNHNY and SVGAGI (reference sequence). CDR3 length: 13 residues. The CDR3 protein is CASLAGKSYEQYF. The CDR3 coding sequence is TGTGCCAGTCTAGCGGGGAAATCCTACGAGCAGTACTTC.

The V gene is TRBV7-9, the J gene TRBJ2-5, with unresolved D. CDR1 and CDR2 from the germline V gene are SEHNR and FQNEAQ (reference sequence). The V end was cut by 5 bases, the J end by 5 bases, with 24 bases between. The CDR3 is made up of 17 amino acids. CDR3 sequence reads: CASSQPRSGVTEETQYF. The CDR3 DNA is TGTGCCAGCAGCCAACCCCGGTCTGGAGTCACCGAGGAGACCCAGTACTTC.

The V call is TRBV29-1, the J call TRBJ2-3, with 12 bases fitting TRBD2. V lost 4 bases and J lost 4; bases outside the gene matches: 6. This CDR3 is 15 amino acids long. Germline loops: CDR1 SQVTM, CDR2 ANQGSEA. CDR3: CSVVLAGGPADTQYF. CDR3 DNA: TGCAGCGTTGTTCTAGCGGGGGGGCCTGCAGATACGCAGTATTTT.

The table lists this clonotype with a few counts. The rearrangement uses TRBV9 and TRBJ2-1; TRBD1 aligns across 9 bases. This CDR3 comprises 15 residues. V dropped 3 bases and J dropped 4; count of bases not matched to a gene: 5. Germline V lookup: CDR1 SGDLS, CDR2 YYNGEE. CDR3 nucleotides: TGTGCCAGCAGCGCCGGGACAGGGACATACAATGAGCAGTTCTTC. Translated: CASSAGTGTYNEQFF.

This clonotype has only one observation. For the CDR3, the DNA is TGTGCCAGCAGCTGGACAGGGCGAGAGACCCAGTACTTC. Residues: CASSWTGRETQYF. V and J are TRBV6-6 and TRBJ2-5; 8 bases fit TRBD1. Losses at the gene ends were 6 bases for V and 4 bases for J; bases not matched to a gene: 4. Per germline, CDR1 MNHNY and CDR2 SVGAGI (reference sequence). This CDR3 is 13 amino acids long.

V gene TRBV4-2 combines with J gene TRBJ2-7; D unresolved. CDR1 and CDR2 from the germline V gene are LGHNA and YNFKEQ. This CDR3 region has 14 residues. The V gene lost 10 bases and the J gene lost 3 bases, with 19 bases spanning the gap. CDR3 DNA: TGTGCCATCGGTCCCGGGCCTAAGAGCTACGAGCAGTACTTC. It encodes CAIGPGPKSYEQYF.

This chain uses TRBV28 with TRBJ2-5, with D unclear. The V end was cut by 6 bases, the J end by 5 bases, with 10 bases between. Germline values: CDR1 MDHEN, CDR2 SYDVKM. CDR3 length: 12 residues. The CDR3, as DNA: TGTGCCAGCAGCACCCAGTCCGAGACCCAGTACTTC. Residues: CASSTQSETQYF.

The chain couples TRBV11-2 to TRBJ2-4; TRBD1 agrees at 8 bases. V shed 1 base, J shed 9 bases, and the junction held 8 bases outside the gene matches. This CDR3 comprises 15 residues. Germline CDR1 and CDR2: SGHAT and FQNNGV. In nucleotides, the CDR3 is TGTGCCAGCAGCTTAGCAGGCAGGGGGCCTAGCATTCAGTACTTC. Its translation: CASSLAGRGPSIQYF.